Listed here is a single T cell receptor beta chain. TCRdb ran MiXCR on the RT-PCR reads and lists one entry per CDR3 protein. The sample contains almost 700,000 distinct CDR3 sequences, approximately 15% of which appear only once. Between the trimmed V and J ends, which lost 2 bases and 9 bases, there was a span of 7 bases. The CDR3 has 12 amino acids. Germline V gives CDR1 MDHEN, CDR2 SYDVKM. This clonotype originated in a female donor in good health, serving as a healthy control. The sample comprised memory CD4+ T cells from blood. The chain joins TRBV28 to TRBJ1-4; D is unclear. The CDR3 DNA is TGTGCCAGCAGTTTACGGGAGCAAAAACTGTTTTTT. Amino acid sequence: CASSLREQKLFF.